Following are 19 T cell receptor beta chains from one sample sequenced in a study of cytomegalovirus exposure and HLA in healthy donors. PCR primers comprised 60 Vbeta and 13 Jbeta primers. Assay used: immunoSEQ multiplex PCR; TCRdb lists only in-frame clones, some missing. The table for this sample gives just over 60,000 clones. The sequenced sample was PBMCs. The source of these receptors is a man under 40 in good health and CMV-seropositive.

The chain recombines TRBV5-6 with TRBJ1-2; D is uncertain. CDR1 and CDR2 from the germline V gene are SGHDT and YYEEEE. This CDR3 is 13 amino acids long. Trimming removed 4 bases from V and 6 bases from J, with 13 bases in between. In nucleotides, the CDR3 is TGTGCCAGCAGCCCTACTCGGGAGGATGGCTACACCTTC. This translates into CASSPTREDGYTF.

The chain uses TRBV30 and TRBJ1-3, with D perhaps TRBD1 (6 bases). The germline V and J ends were trimmed by 0 bases and 0 bases, with 9 bases remaining between them. The length of the CDR3 is 15 residues. Germline V gives CDR1 GTSNPN, CDR2 SVGIG (reference sequence). CDR3 protein: CAWSVGQSSGNTIYF. The CDR3 coding sequence is TGTGCCTGGAGTGTCGGACAGAGCTCTGGAAACACCATATATTTT.

The J gene is TRBJ1-1, the V gene TRBV27, with unresolved D. Germline lookup yields CDR1 MNHEY and CDR2 SMNVEV (reference sequence). The CDR3 totals 12 residues. V gave up 8 bases and J gave up 0 bases, with 7 bases separating them. CDR3 DNA sequence: TGTGCCAGCGGGCAGTTGAACACTGAAGCTTTCTTT. Translated: CASGQLNTEAFF.

The chain is built from TRBV19 and TRBJ2-1; D is uncertain. This CDR3 is 16 amino acids long. The germline gives CDR1 LNHDA, CDR2 SQIVND (reference sequence). V was shortened by 6 bases and J by 0 bases, with 15 bases between the two germline ends. DNA for the CDR3: TGTGCCAGTAGCAGTTTGGGCGAGAGCTCCTACAATGAGCAGTTCTTC. As protein: CASSSLGESSYNEQFF.

The V call is TRBV27, the J call TRBJ1-6, with a possible D match to TRBD1 (6 bases). The CDR3 length is 14 residues. V was trimmed by 4 bases and J by 8 bases, leaving 12 bases between them. The germline CDR1 and CDR2 sequences are MNHEY and SMNVEV (reference sequence). This CDR3 is CASSSTGNHSPLHF. The CDR3 DNA is TGTGCCAGCAGTTCAACAGGGAACCATTCACCCCTCCACTTT.

V and J are TRBV5-4 and TRBJ1-4; 8 bases line up with TRBD1. V shed 4 bases and J 4 bases; nucleotides not matched to a gene: 9. The CDR3 contains 16 residues. CDR1 and CDR2 (germline): SGHNT, YYREEE (reference sequence). CDR3 in amino acids: CASSAGTGNFNEKLFF. For the CDR3, the DNA is TGTGCCAGCAGCGCGGGGACAGGCAACTTTAATGAAAAACTGTTTTTT.

J is TRBJ1-2 and V is TRBV6-1, with TRBD1 matching 8 bases. Germline CDR1 and CDR2: MNHNS and SASEGT. There are 17 residues in the CDR3. The V and J ends lost 4 bases and 4 bases, in that order; junction bases with no gene match: 14. The CDR3 region has the DNA TGTGCCAGCAGTGCCAGTATCGGACAGGGTGGCGGCTATGGCTACACCTTC. Translation: CASSASIGQGGGYGYTF.

This CDR3 is CASSYGTRALNEQFF. CDR3 in DNA: TGTGCCAGCAGCTACGGGACTAGGGCTTTGAATGAGCAGTTCTTC. V and J are TRBV7-9 and TRBJ2-1; 8 bases map to TRBD2. CDR1 is SEHNR and CDR2 is FQNEAQ in the germline V gene (reference sequence). J gave up 7 bases and V 4 bases, and 9 bases lay outside the gene matches. CDR3 length equals 15 residues.

The gene calls are TRBV2 and TRBJ2-3; 11 bases align to TRBD2. The CDR3 extends over 15 amino acids. V dropped 2 bases and J dropped 4; count of bases not matched to a gene: 2. Germline CDR1 is SNHLY and CDR2 is FYNNEI. The CDR3: CASSETSGRSDTQYF. CDR3 bases: TGTGCCAGCAGTGAAACTAGCGGGAGATCAGATACGCAGTATTTT.

This chain links TRBV6-6 with TRBJ2-1; 9 bases are shared with TRBD2. CDR1 and CDR2 (germline): MNHNY, SVGAGI (reference sequence). This CDR3 is 14 amino acids long. Trimming took 5 bases from V and 4 from J; bases not matched to a gene: 3. The CDR3 DNA sequence: TGTGCCAGCAGTCCTAGCGGGGTTTACAATGAGCAGTTCTTC. As protein: CASSPSGVYNEQFF.

The V call is TRBV5-4, the J call TRBJ1-6, with unresolved D. The V end was cut by 2 bases, the J end by 0 bases, with 3 bases between. From germline, CDR1 is SGHNT and CDR2 YYREEE (reference sequence). The CDR3 is 14 residues long. The CDR3 sequence: CASSFGSYNSPLHF. Here the CDR3 DNA reads TGTGCCAGCAGCTTCGGCTCCTATAATTCACCCCTCCACTTT.

The chain carries TRBV11-2 and TRBJ1-1, with D tentatively TRBD1 (6 bases). V was pared by 5 bases and J by 8 bases, with 12 bases between. Germline V lookup: CDR1 SGHAT, CDR2 FQNNGV. The CDR3 consists of 12 residues. For the CDR3, the DNA is TGTGCCAGCAGCGCCGGGGGGGCGGAAGCTTTCTTT. It codes for CASSAGGAEAFF.

The J gene is TRBJ1-1, the V gene TRBV12-5; D is unclear. V lost 6 bases to trimming and J lost 4 bases, with 12 bases between them. Per the germline V gene, CDR1 is LGHNT and CDR2 is FRNRAP. This CDR3 region has 13 residues. CDR3 sequence reads: CASGPGGLTEAFF. The CDR3 DNA sequence: TGTGCTAGTGGCCCGGGAGGTCTCACTGAAGCTTTCTTT.

The gene calls are TRBV5-1 and TRBJ2-1; 9 bases fit TRBD1. The germline V gene has CDR1 SGHRS and CDR2 YFSETQ. The CDR3 is 15 amino acids. The trim removed 4 bases at V and 2 bases at J, leaving 4 bases unmatched. The CDR3 here is CASSAGQGPYNEQFF. As DNA, the CDR3 is TGCGCCAGCAGCGCAGGACAGGGGCCCTACAATGAGCAGTTCTTC.

The rearrangement links TRBV19 to TRBJ2-2, with a weak D call TRBD2 (5 bases). Trimming removed 3 bases from V and 2 bases from J, with 10 bases in between. The CDR3 runs 15 residues. Germline V gene data show CDR1 as LNHDA and CDR2 as SQIVND (reference sequence). This CDR3 is CASSISAGNTGELFF. CDR3 DNA: TGTGCCAGTAGTATTAGTGCGGGTAACACCGGGGAGCTGTTTTTT.

J is TRBJ2-3 and V is TRBV5-1; 8 bases match TRBD1. This CDR3 is 15 amino acids long. The junction had 0 bases not matched to a gene; V was cut back by 0 bases and J by 0 bases. Germline V lookup: CDR1 SGHRS, CDR2 YFSETQ. CDR3 amino acids: CASSLGDRSTDTQYF. The CDR3 DNA sequence: TGCGCCAGCAGCTTGGGGGACAGGAGCACAGATACGCAGTATTTT.

J is TRBJ1-2 and V is TRBV7-2, with D hard to call. The CDR3 runs 15 residues. Germline values: CDR1 SGHTA, CDR2 FQGNSA. The ends were cut back, 4 bases at V and 5 bases at J, with 17 bases in the middle. The CDR3 loop is CASSSPRGYSYGYTF. The CDR3 DNA follows: TGTGCCAGCAGCTCCCCCCGAGGGTACAGTTATGGCTACACCTTC.

This chain uses TRBV30 with TRBJ1-2; TRBD1 aligns across 7 bases. The CDR3 totals 17 residues. CDR1 and CDR2 (germline): GTSNPN, SVGIG (reference sequence). V shed 3 bases, J shed 1 base, and the junction held 14 bases outside the gene matches. CDR3 bases: TGTGCCTGGAGCCAAACGGTGGGGTCAGGGGGTAACTATGGCTACACCTTC. This codes for CAWSQTVGSGGNYGYTF.

The CDR3 DNA reads TGTGGCTCGGGGAGGGGCCACTCTGGAAACACCATATATTTT. This translates into CGSGRGHSGNTIYF. The chain couples TRBV6-1 to TRBJ1-3; D possibly corresponds to TRBD1 (5 bases). This CDR3 region has 14 residues. Germline V gene data show CDR1 as MNHNS and CDR2 as SASEGT.